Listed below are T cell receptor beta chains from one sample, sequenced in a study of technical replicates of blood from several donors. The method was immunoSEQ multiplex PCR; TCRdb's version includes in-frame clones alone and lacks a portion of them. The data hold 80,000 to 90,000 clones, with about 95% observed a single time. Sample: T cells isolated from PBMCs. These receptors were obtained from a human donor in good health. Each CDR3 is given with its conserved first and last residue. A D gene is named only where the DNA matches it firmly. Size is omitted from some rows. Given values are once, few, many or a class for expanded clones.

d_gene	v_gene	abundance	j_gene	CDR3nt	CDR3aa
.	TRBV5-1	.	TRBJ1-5	TGCGCCAGCAGCTCAGGGGACGGCAATCAGCCCCAGCATTTT	CASSSGDGNQPQHF
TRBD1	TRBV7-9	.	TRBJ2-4	TGTGCCAGCAGCTCCGACAGGGGAAACATTCAGTACTTC	CASSSDRGNIQYF
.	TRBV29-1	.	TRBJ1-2	TGCAGCGTTGAAGGGGCCCGCTGGGGCTACACCTTC	CSVEGARWGYTF
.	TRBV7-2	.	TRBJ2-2	TGTGCCAGCAGCCCTAGATTTGTAGAGGGGGGGTCTGGCGGGGAGCTGTTTTTT	CASSPRFVEGGSGGELFF
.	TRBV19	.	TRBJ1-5	TGTGCCAGTAGGATATCGAACATGCCCAATCAGCCCCAGCATTTT	CASRISNMPNQPQHF
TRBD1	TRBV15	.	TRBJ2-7	TGTGCCACCTCGGGACAGAACTACGAGCAGTACTTC	CATSGQNYEQYF
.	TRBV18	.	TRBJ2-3	TGTGCCAGCTCACCCCTCCCGGGGGTGGATACGCAGTATTTT	CASSPLPGVDTQYF
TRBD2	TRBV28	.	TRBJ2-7	TGTGCCAGCAGTTTCCCTGGACTAGCGGGAGCCTCCTACGAGCAGTACTTC	CASSFPGLAGASYEQYF
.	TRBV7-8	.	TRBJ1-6	TGTGCCAGCAGCTTACTTGTTCGGGGTGAGGATTCACCCCTCCACTTT	CASSLLVRGEDSPLHF
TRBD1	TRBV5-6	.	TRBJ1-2	TGTGCCAGCATTTTCCCGGGACAGGGGGCTCGAGGCTACACCTTC	CASIFPGQGARGYTF
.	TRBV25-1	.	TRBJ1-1	TGTGCCAGTTACTCTCCAAACACTGAAGCTTTCTTT	CASYSPNTEAFF
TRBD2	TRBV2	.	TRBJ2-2	TGTGCTTCTGTCCCGGCTAGCGGGAACACCGGGGAGCTGTTTTTT	CASVPASGNTGELFF
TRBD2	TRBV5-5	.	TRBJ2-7	TGTGCCAGCAGAGCGGGAGGTGACGAGCAGTACTTC	CASRAGGDEQYF
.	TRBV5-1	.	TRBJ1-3	TGCGCCAGCAGCCGGGGAGGAGGAGACGGAAACACCATATATTTT	CASSRGGGDGNTIYF
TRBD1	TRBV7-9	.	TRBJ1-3	TGTGCCAGCAGTGCCGGGACAGCTGGAAACACCATATATTTT	CASSAGTAGNTIYF
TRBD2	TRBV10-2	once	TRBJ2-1	TGCGCCAGCAGGGCCACTAGCGGGGGGCACAATGAGCAGTTCTTC	CASRATSGGHNEQFF
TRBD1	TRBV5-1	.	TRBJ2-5	TGCGCCAGCAGCTTGGGGACAGGGGTGCTAGAGACCCAGTACTTC	CASSLGTGVLETQYF
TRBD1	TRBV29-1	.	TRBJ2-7	TGCAGCGTTGAAGACCAGTCCGGGACAGGTTATTACGAGCAGTACTTC	CSVEDQSGTGYYEQYF
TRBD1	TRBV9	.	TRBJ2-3	TGTGCCAGCAGCGTGGACAGGGGGACCTACACAGATACGCAGTATTTT	CASSVDRGTYTDTQYF
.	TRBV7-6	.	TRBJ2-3	TGTGCCAGCAGCTTATATGGCACAGATACGCAGTATTTT	CASSLYGTDTQYF
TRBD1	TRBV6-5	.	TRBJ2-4	TGTGCCAGCAGTTACTCGAGGGGACAGACAAACATTCAGTACTTC	CASSYSRGQTNIQYF
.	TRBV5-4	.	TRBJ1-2	TGTGCCAGCAGCTTGGAGACAGGCCGCCTCCACGCTGGCTACACCTTC	CASSLETGRLHAGYTF
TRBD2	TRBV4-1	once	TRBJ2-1	TGCGCCAGCAGCACGAGGGTCCGGGAGGGAGGGAATGAGCAGTTCTTC	CASSTRVREGGNEQFF
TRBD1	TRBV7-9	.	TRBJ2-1	TGTGCCAGCGGCGGGACAGGGAATGAGCAGTTCTTC	CASGGTGNEQFF
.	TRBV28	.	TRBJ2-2	TGTGCCAGCAGTTTGCGGACAGCCAGGACCGGGGAGCTGTTTTTT	CASSLRTARTGELFF
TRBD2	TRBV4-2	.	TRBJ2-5	TGTGCCAGCAGCCAAGATGGCGATCTAGCGGGGGGGCCGGGGGAGACCCAGTACTTC	CASSQDGDLAGGPGETQYF
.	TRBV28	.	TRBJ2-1	TGTGCCAGCAGTCTAGGACAGAGCTCCTACAATGAGCAGTTCTTC	CASSLGQSSYNEQFF
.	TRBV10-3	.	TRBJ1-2	TGTGCCATCAGTGAGACAGAAAACTATGGCTACACCTTC	CAISETENYGYTF
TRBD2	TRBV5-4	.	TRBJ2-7	TGTGCCTACCAACCACCGCCCGGGACTAACTACGAGCAGTACTTC	CAYQPPPGTNYEQYF
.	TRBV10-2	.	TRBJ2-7	TGCGCCAGCAGTGAGTCACAGGAGAGCTCCTACGAGCAGTACTTC	CASSESQESSYEQYF
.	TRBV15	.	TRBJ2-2	TGTGCCACCAGCAGAGATCCGGGTAGGGAGCTGTTTTTT	CATSRDPGRELFF
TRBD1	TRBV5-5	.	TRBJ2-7	TGTGCCAGCAGCTTTTCCGGACAGGGGTACTCCTACGAGCAGTACTTC	CASSFSGQGYSYEQYF
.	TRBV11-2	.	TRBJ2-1	TGTGCCAGCAGTTCCCGGGACAACCTCCCGTCCGAGCAGTTCTTC	CASSSRDNLPSEQFF
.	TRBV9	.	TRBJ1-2	TGTGCCAGCAGCGTAGAAGACGGGGAAAACAACTATGGCTACACCTTC	CASSVEDGENNYGYTF
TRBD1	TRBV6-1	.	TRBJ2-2	TGTGCCAGCAGGGGACAGGGTGGCACCGGGGAGCTGTTTTTT	CASRGQGGTGELFF
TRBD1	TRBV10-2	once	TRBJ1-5	TGCGCCAGCAGTGGGACAGGGCCTTATCAGCCCCAGCATTTT	CASSGTGPYQPQHF
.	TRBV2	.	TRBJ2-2	TGTGCCAGCACAAAAAGGAGGGCCAACACCGGGGAGCTGTTTTTT	CASTKRRANTGELFF
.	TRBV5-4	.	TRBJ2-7	TGTGCCAGCAGCTCGCGAGTAGAGCAAATGCAGTACTTC	CASSSRVEQMQYF
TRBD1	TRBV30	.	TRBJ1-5	TGTGCCTGGAGTGTGGCAGGGGGCGCACAGCCCCAGCATTTT	CAWSVAGGAQPQHF
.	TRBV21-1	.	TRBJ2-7	TGTGCCAGCAGCAACCGGGAGTACGAGCAGTACTTC	CASSNREYEQYF
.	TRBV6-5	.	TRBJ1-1	TGTGCCAGCAGACTAGCTCCCAACCTAAACACTGAAGCTTTCTTT	CASRLAPNLNTEAFF
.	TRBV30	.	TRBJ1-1	TGTGCCTGGAGTGTCCCTGACTTAACAGGGAACACTGAAGCTTTCTTT	CAWSVPDLTGNTEAFF
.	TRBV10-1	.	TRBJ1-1	TGCGCCAGCAGTGAGTCAGGGGATCAACTTGAAGCTTTCTTT	CASSESGDQLEAFF
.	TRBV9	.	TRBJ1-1	TGTGCCAGCAGCCCGGGGCGGACAGTATACGGTCGAACTGAAGCTTTCTTT	CASSPGRTVYGRTEAFF
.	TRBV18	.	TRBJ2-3	TGTGCCAGCTCACCACCGAACAGTGGAGGGGATACGCAGTATTTT	CASSPPNSGGDTQYF
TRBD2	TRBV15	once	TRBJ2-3	TGTGCCACCAGCGGAGGGACTAGCGGGAGTTTGGATACGCAGTATTTT	CATSGGTSGSLDTQYF